Listed below are T cell receptor beta chains from one sample, sequenced in a study of T cell responses to AZD1222 COVID-19 vaccine. Generated by immunoSEQ multiplex PCR, the TCRdb table keeps only in-frame clones and is missing some. The data contain about 150,000 clones, 90% to 95% of them seen just once; the ten biggest clones take up roughly 1.3%. The sample in question was peripheral blood, obtained 28 days after the second AZD1222 dose. These receptors came from an adult who received the AZD1222 COVID-19 vaccine. CDR3s include the opening cysteine and the closing phenylalanine or tryptophan. The D gene is left open where the match is weak. A clone size is listed for some rows: how often the clone was seen (once, few, many), or a class if it is expanded.

v_call	clone_size	j_call	d_call	cdr3_aa	cdr3_nt
TRBV7-2	NA	TRBJ1-2	NA	CASSLPLSRKEKGYTF	TGTGCCAGCAGCTTACCACTGTCGCGCAAGGAGAAGGGCTACACCTTC
TRBV15	few	TRBJ2-7	TRBD1	CATSRGQGVYEQYF	TGTGCCACCAGCAGAGGACAGGGCGTCTACGAGCAGTACTTC
TRBV6-5	NA	TRBJ1-2	TRBD1	CASSMGQRLGGYTF	TGTGCCAGCAGCATGGGACAGAGGCTCGGGGGCTACACCTTC
TRBV7-2	NA	TRBJ2-3	TRBD2	CASSRRRTSGDTQYF	TGTGCCAGCAGCCGCCGTAGGACTAGCGGAGATACGCAGTATTTT
TRBV27	NA	TRBJ1-1	NA	CASSLSGGFNTEAFF	TGTGCCAGCAGTTTATCTGGGGGGTTTAACACTGAAGCTTTCTTT
TRBV6-5	once	TRBJ1-5	NA	CASSYSRGRQHF	TGTGCCAGCAGTTATTCGAGGGGACGCCAGCATTTT
TRBV12-3/TRBV12-4	NA	TRBJ1-2	TRBD1	CASGQGGIRGYTF	TGTGCCAGCGGACAGGGTGGCATCCGTGGCTACACCTTC
TRBV7-2	few	TRBJ1-1	NA	CASSLGVSGTEAFF	TGTGCCAGCAGCTTAGGGGTTTCTGGGACTGAAGCTTTCTTT
TRBV6-4	NA	TRBJ1-2	NA	CASSDSIWGLNGYTF	TGTGCCAGCAGTGACTCGATATGGGGGCTTAATGGCTACACCTTC
TRBV6-5	NA	TRBJ1-2	TRBD1	CASSPGQGNYGYTF	TGTGCCAGCAGCCCGGGACAGGGCAACTATGGCTACACCTTC
TRBV2	once	TRBJ1-2	TRBD1	CASPSRRDRGQDGYTF	TGTGCCAGCCCCTCCAGAAGGGACAGGGGGCAAGATGGCTACACCTTC
TRBV28	NA	TRBJ1-3	TRBD1	CASSLGVEGAKGNTIYF	TGTGCCAGCAGTTTAGGGGTGGAGGGGGCGAAAGGAAACACCATATATTTT
TRBV18	NA	TRBJ1-2	NA	CASSPGDGYTF	TGTGCCAGCTCACCAGGCGATGGCTACACCTTC
TRBV7-9	NA	TRBJ2-7	NA	CASSPGVGASYEQYF	TGTGCCAGCAGCCCGGGGGTGGGGGCGTCCTACGAGCAGTACTTC
TRBV3-1/TRBV3-2	NA	TRBJ2-1	TRBD1	CASRDRYYNEQFF	TGTGCCAGCAGGGACAGGTACTACAATGAGCAGTTCTTC
TRBV11-2	NA	TRBJ1-1	TRBD1	CASSPDRADTEAFF	TGTGCCAGCAGCCCGGACAGGGCTGACACTGAAGCTTTCTTT
TRBV6-6	NA	TRBJ1-4	TRBD1	CASSRGTGLGTNEKLFF	TGTGCCAGCAGTCGCGGGACAGGGCTAGGAACTAATGAAAAACTGTTTTTT
TRBV5-6	NA	TRBJ1-1	NA	CASSYSGVLNTEAFF	TGTGCCAGCAGTTACTCGGGGGTATTGAACACTGAAGCTTTCTTT
TRBV3-1/TRBV3-2	NA	TRBJ2-7	TRBD2	CASSQRRGTSGNYEQYF	TGTGCCAGCAGCCAAAGAAGAGGGACTAGCGGAAACTACGAGCAGTACTTC
TRBV27	NA	TRBJ1-2	NA	CASRETGVPDYGYTF	TGTGCCAGCAGGGAGACGGGGGTCCCTGACTATGGCTACACCTTC
TRBV7-8	NA	TRBJ2-1	TRBD2	CASRVLGAGGINEQFF	TGTGCCAGCAGGGTACTGGGGGCGGGAGGGATAAATGAGCAGTTCTTC
TRBV13	NA	TRBJ1-3	NA	CASSLGTVSGNTIYF	TGTGCCAGCAGCTTAGGTACGGTCTCTGGAAACACCATATATTTT
TRBV6-5	NA	TRBJ1-2	TRBD1	CASSRDSQDYGYTF	TGTGCCAGCAGCCGGGACAGCCAAGACTATGGCTACACCTTC
TRBV28	NA	TRBJ1-5	NA	CASSTSGGYQPQHF	TGTGCCAGCAGTACCTCGGGGGGCTATCAGCCCCAGCATTTT
TRBV6-2/TRBV6-3	NA	TRBJ2-5	TRBD1	CASSYVPLGTGMEETQYF	TGTGCCAGCAGTTATGTTCCCCTCGGGACAGGGATGGAAGAGACCCAGTACTTC
TRBV19	once	TRBJ1-2	NA	CASTPRGVYGYTF	TGTGCCAGTACCCCTCGAGGGGTCTATGGCTACACCTTC
TRBV9	NA	TRBJ1-2	TRBD1	CASSRGQINYGYTF	TGTGCCAGCAGCCGGGGACAGATCAACTATGGCTACACCTTC
TRBV24-1	NA	TRBJ2-5	NA	CATSDPDGTETQYF	TGTGCCACCAGTGACCCGGACGGGACAGAGACCCAGTACTTC
TRBV28	NA	TRBJ1-5	NA	CASSYPLGNQPQHF	TGTGCCAGCAGCTATCCGTTAGGAAATCAGCCCCAGCATTTT
TRBV4-2	NA	TRBJ1-1	TRBD1	CASSQDLSISGGNTEAFF	TGTGCCAGCAGCCAAGATCTAAGTATCTCAGGGGGCAACACTGAAGCTTTCTTT
TRBV11-3	NA	TRBJ2-3	TRBD2	CASSLGGTSGSTDTQYF	TGTGCCAGCAGCTTAGGTGGGACTAGCGGGAGCACAGATACGCAGTATTTT
TRBV28	NA	TRBJ1-3	TRBD1	CASSLAGGSGNTIYF	TGTGCCAGCAGTTTAGCAGGGGGATCTGGAAACACCATATATTTT
TRBV4-3	NA	TRBJ2-7	NA	CASSQDGPGVDEQYF	TGCGCCAGCAGCCAAGATGGGCCGGGGGTCGACGAGCAGTACTTC